This TCR beta chain was obtained from a study of PD-1 blockade in classical Hodgkin lymphoma. Sequencing used immunoSEQ multiplex PCR; TCRdb keeps in-frame clones, though not all of them. Here the sample spans about 15,000 clones, about 82% being singletons. Study-wide results and caveats: Reported findings placed baseline TCR diversity lower in newly diagnosed patients (compared with healthy donors).

This CDR3 is 15 amino acids long. Germline CDR1 is SEHNR and CDR2 is FQNEAQ (reference sequence). V lost 1 base and J 0 bases, leaving 9 bases between the germline ends. Relapses following autologous stem cell transplantation were seen in all patients, with brentuximab vedotin exposure varying. Details on this clone: What it binds is unknown.

This TCR derives from a human donor with classical Hodgkin lymphoma. The J gene is TRBJ1-1, the V gene TRBV7-9; D gene unclear. The sequences come from peripheral blood mononuclear cells (PBMCs), collected at baseline. The DNA of the CDR3 is TGTGCCAGCAGCTTAGAGGGCGGCATGAACACTGAAGCTTTCTTT. It is translated as CASSLEGGMNTEAFF.